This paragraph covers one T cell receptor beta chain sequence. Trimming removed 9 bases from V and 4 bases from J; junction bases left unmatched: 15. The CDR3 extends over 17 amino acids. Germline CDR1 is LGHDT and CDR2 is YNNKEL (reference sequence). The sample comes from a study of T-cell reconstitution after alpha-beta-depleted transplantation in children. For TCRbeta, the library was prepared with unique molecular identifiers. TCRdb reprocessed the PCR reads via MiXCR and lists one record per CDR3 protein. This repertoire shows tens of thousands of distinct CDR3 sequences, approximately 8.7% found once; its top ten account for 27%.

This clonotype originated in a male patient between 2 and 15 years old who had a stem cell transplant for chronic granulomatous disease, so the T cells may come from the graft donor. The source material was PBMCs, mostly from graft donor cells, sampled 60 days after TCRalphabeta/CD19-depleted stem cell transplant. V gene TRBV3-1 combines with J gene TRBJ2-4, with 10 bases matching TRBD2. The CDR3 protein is CARDRSASGSIKNIQYF. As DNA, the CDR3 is TGTGCCAGAGATCGGAGCGCTAGCGGGAGTATTAAAAACATTCAGTACTTC.